The 11 T cell receptor beta chains listed next were all sequenced from one sample in a study of blood T cells in healthy people across ages. The authors ran a second PCR of about 6 to 11 cycles using a sample-barcoded 5' primer and a J-beta primer mix. TCRdb re-called the 5' RACE reads with MiXCR, one entry per CDR3 protein. Among hundreds of thousands of distinct CDR3 sequences, approximately 50% were seen once, and the ten largest hold approximately 37%. The sequenced sample consisted of blood. The origin of the receptors is a man in his sixties in good health.

The V gene is TRBV5-1, the J gene TRBJ2-5; 8 bases align to TRBD2. Per germline, CDR1 SGHRS and CDR2 YFSETQ. This CDR3 contains 14 residues. Trimming cost V 6 bases and J 1 base; bases outside gene matches: 5. For the CDR3, the DNA is TGCGCCAGCACCCGAGCGGGGGCCCAAGAGACCCAGTACTTC. It codes for CASTRAGAQETQYF.

The chain has TRBV3-1 and TRBJ2-6; the D gene could be TRBD1 or TRBD2 (5 bases each). This CDR3 has 16 residues. V was pared by 0 bases and J by 2 bases, with 8 bases between. The germline gives CDR1 LGHDT, CDR2 YNNKEL (reference sequence). CDR3 protein: CASSQELGAGANVLTF. DNA for the CDR3: TGTGCCAGCAGCCAAGAACTAGGGGCTGGGGCCAACGTCCTGACTTTC. Based on the CDR3 plus reference TRBV3-1 and TRBJ2-6, the full variable domain is DTAVSQTPKYLVTQMGNDKSIKCEQNLGHDTMYWYKQDSKKFLKIMFSYNNKELIINETVPNRFSPKSPDKAHLNLHINSLELGDSAVYFCASSQELGAGANVLTFGAGSRLTVL.

V is TRBV29-1 and J is TRBJ1-2, with D tentatively TRBD1 (6 bases). V lost 3 bases, J lost 4 bases, and 15 bases lay in between. The CDR3 spans 14 residues. Germline V gene lookup returns CDR1 SQVTM and CDR2 ANQGSEA. The CDR3 loop reads CSVEGGRAGYGYTF. Written as DNA, the CDR3 is TGCAGCGTTGAGGGGGGCAGGGCAGGCTATGGCTACACCTTC.

The rearrangement uses TRBV24-1 and TRBJ2-1, with 11 bases fitting TRBD1. The J segment lost 8 bases and the V segment lost 3 bases, leaving 8 bases of the junction unmatched. The CDR3 loop spans 16 amino acids. CDR1 KGHDR and CDR2 SFDVKD come from the germline V gene. CDR3 protein: CATSDPGQGAGDEQFF. In DNA form, the CDR3 reads TGTGCCACCAGTGATCCCGGACAGGGGGCTGGTGATGAGCAGTTCTTC.

V usage is TRBV29-1 and J usage is TRBJ2-7; D perhaps matches TRBD2 (5 bases). This CDR3 has 14 residues. The V end was cut by 7 bases, the J end by 6 bases, with 22 bases between. CDR1 SQVTM and CDR2 ANQGSEA come from the germline V gene. As DNA, the CDR3 is TGCAGCGCTAGCCACGTATCCCTAGGTGGCGAGCAGTACTTC. Translation gives CSASHVSLGGEQYF.

This clonotype has more than one count but fewer than ten. V and J are TRBV5-1 and TRBJ2-1; TRBD2 matches 11 bases. Per the germline V gene, CDR1 is SGHRS and CDR2 is YFSETQ. CDR3 length equals 16 residues. V lost 0 bases to trimming and J lost 7 bases; unmatched junction nucleotides: 6. Written as DNA, the CDR3 is TGCGCCAGCAGCTTGGATGTAGCGGGGGGGCAGAATGAGCAGTTCTTC. Its translation: CASSLDVAGGQNEQFF.

The chain recombines TRBV24-1 with TRBJ2-5; 9 positions agree with TRBD1. The J segment lost 2 bases and the V segment lost 5 bases, leaving 5 bases of the junction unmatched. The V gene's germline CDR1 is KGHDR and CDR2 SFDVKD. The CDR3 covers 15 residues. The CDR3 region has the DNA TGTGCCACCAGTGCCCCAGACAGGGGGCAAGAGACCCAGTACTTC. Amino acid sequence: CATSAPDRGQETQYF.

Turning to this clonotype: Being one base from a much bigger clone, this may be a read error. The V call is TRBV5-1, the J call TRBJ2-3, with D possibly TRBD1 on 5 matching bases. CDR3 length equals 15 residues. Trimming cost V 0 bases and J 2 bases, with 10 bases left between them. Germline values: CDR1 SGHRS, CDR2 YFSETQ. The CDR3 protein is CASSLDQGITDTQYF. The CDR3 region has the DNA TGCGCCAGCAGCTTGGACCAGGGAATCACAGATACGCAGTATTTT.

This clonotype was seen just once. The rearrangement joins TRBV6-5 to TRBJ2-5; TRBD2 aligns across 10 bases. CDR1 is MNHEY, CDR2 SVGAGI, per germline. With 6 bases clipped from V and 2 bases from J, the junction kept 6 bases outside the gene matches. The CDR3 has 15 amino acids. CDR3 nucleotides: TGTGCCAGCAGCACCATTAGCGGGGGGCAAGAGACCCAGTACTTC. Translated, it gives CASSTISGGQETQYF.

This chain connects TRBV7-7 to TRBJ2-1; the match to TRBD2 covers 7 bases. The CDR3 is made up of 16 amino acids. After removal of 3 bases from V and 4 bases from J, the junction contained 9 bases not matched to a gene. Germline lookup yields CDR1 SSHAT and CDR2 FNYEAQ (reference sequence). The CDR3 spells CASSFKIGGTYNEQFF. The CDR3 region has the DNA TGTGCCAGCAGCTTTAAGATCGGGGGGACTTACAATGAGCAGTTCTTC.

The J gene is TRBJ1-4, the V gene TRBV3-1; D is possibly TRBD1 (5 bases). V was shortened by 5 bases and J by 8 bases, with 15 bases between the two germline ends. This CDR3 comprises 14 residues. Germline V gives CDR1 LGHDT, CDR2 YNNKEL (reference sequence). The CDR3 nucleotides are TGTGCCAGCAGCTCGACAGTCCCCAGAGAAAAACTGTTTTTT. Its translation: CASSSTVPREKLFF.